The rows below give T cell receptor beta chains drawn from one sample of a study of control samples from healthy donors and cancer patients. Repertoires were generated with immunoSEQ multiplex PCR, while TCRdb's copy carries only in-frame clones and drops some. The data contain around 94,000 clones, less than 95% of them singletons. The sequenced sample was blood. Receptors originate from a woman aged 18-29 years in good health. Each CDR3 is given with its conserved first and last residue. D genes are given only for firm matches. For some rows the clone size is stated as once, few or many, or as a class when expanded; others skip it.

CDR3aa: CASTSRTGELFF; CDR3nt: TGTGCCAGTACTAGCAGGACCGGGGAGCTGTTTTTT; v_gene: TRBV19; j_gene: TRBJ2-2; d_gene: -; abundance: -
CDR3aa: CASRDRGRWETQYF; CDR3nt: TGTGCCAGCAGGGACAGGGGGCGTTGGGAGACCCAGTACTTC; v_gene: TRBV2; j_gene: TRBJ2-5; d_gene: TRBD1; abundance: -
CDR3aa: CASSRTGGDTDTQYF; CDR3nt: TGTGCCAGCAGCCGGACGGGGGGCGATACAGATACGCAGTATTTT; v_gene: TRBV4-2; j_gene: TRBJ2-3; d_gene: -; abundance: -
CDR3aa: CASSFGGTEAFF; CDR3nt: TGTGCCAGCAGTTTTGGGGGCACTGAAGCTTTCTTT; v_gene: TRBV12-3/TRBV12-4; j_gene: TRBJ1-1; d_gene: -; abundance: -
CDR3aa: CASSKTSGADLRGETQYF; CDR3nt: TGTGCCAGCAGCAAGACTAGCGGGGCTGACCTTAGGGGAGAGACCCAGTACTTC; v_gene: TRBV5-4; j_gene: TRBJ2-5; d_gene: TRBD2; abundance: few
CDR3aa: CASSFLPAATNEKLFF; CDR3nt: TGTGCCAGCAGTTTTCTTCCAGCCGCAACTAATGAAAAACTGTTTTTT; v_gene: TRBV27; j_gene: TRBJ1-4; d_gene: -; abundance: -
CDR3aa: CVRSLTSGEAFF; CDR3nt: TGTGTCAGAAGTCTAACTTCCGGAGAAGCTTTCTTT; v_gene: TRBV7-5; j_gene: TRBJ1-1; d_gene: -; abundance: -
CDR3aa: CASSEIGRTTGELFF; CDR3nt: TGTGCCAGCAGTGAAATAGGGCGGACCACCGGGGAGCTGTTTTTT; v_gene: TRBV6-1; j_gene: TRBJ2-2; d_gene: -; abundance: -
CDR3aa: CASSLFGVSGDEQYF; CDR3nt: TGTGCCAGCAGCTTATTTGGGGTTAGCGGGGACGAGCAGTACTTC; v_gene: TRBV7-9; j_gene: TRBJ2-7; d_gene: TRBD2; abundance: -
CDR3aa: CASTRESGKVGYTF; CDR3nt: TGTGCCAGCACCCGGGAAAGCGGAAAGGTTGGCTACACCTTC; v_gene: TRBV2; j_gene: TRBJ1-2; d_gene: -; abundance: -
CDR3aa: CASSIDGLAGVRETQYF; CDR3nt: TGTGCCAGTAGTATAGATGGACTAGCGGGGGTTCGTGAGACCCAGTACTTC; v_gene: TRBV19; j_gene: TRBJ2-5; d_gene: TRBD2; abundance: -
CDR3aa: CASSVDSIDYGYTF; CDR3nt: TGTGCCAGCAGCGTAGATTCGATAGACTATGGCTACACCTTC; v_gene: TRBV9; j_gene: TRBJ1-2; d_gene: -; abundance: -
CDR3aa: CASSLGRSYEQYF; CDR3nt: TGTGCCAGCAGTTTGGGACGGTCCTACGAGCAGTACTTC; v_gene: TRBV6-5; j_gene: TRBJ2-7; d_gene: -; abundance: -
CDR3aa: CASSPLWGEETQYF; CDR3nt: TGTGCCAGCAGCCCCTTATGGGGGGAAGAGACCCAGTACTTC; v_gene: TRBV7-6; j_gene: TRBJ2-5; d_gene: -; abundance: -
CDR3aa: CASSGDGTGTYEQYF; CDR3nt: TGTGCCAGCAGCGGGGACGGGACAGGGACCTACGAGCAGTACTTC; v_gene: TRBV5-6; j_gene: TRBJ2-7; d_gene: TRBD1; abundance: -
CDR3aa: CASSLYPDRDSPLHF; CDR3nt: TGTGCCAGCAGTCTCTATCCGGACAGAGATTCACCCCTCCACTTT; v_gene: TRBV6-5; j_gene: TRBJ1-6; d_gene: -; abundance: -
CDR3aa: CASSQGVGQSDTQYF; CDR3nt: TGTGCCAGCAGCCAAGGTGTAGGACAATCAGATACGCAGTATTTT; v_gene: TRBV3-1/TRBV3-2; j_gene: TRBJ2-3; d_gene: -; abundance: -
CDR3aa: CASQTRGGVGQYF; CDR3nt: TGTGCCAGCCAGACGCGGGGAGGGGTTGGGCAGTATTTT; v_gene: TRBV6-5; j_gene: TRBJ2-3; d_gene: TRBD2; abundance: -
CDR3aa: CASSTWTGSGYGYTF; CDR3nt: TGTGCCAGTAGTACCTGGACAGGCTCTGGCTATGGCTACACCTTC; v_gene: TRBV19; j_gene: TRBJ1-2; d_gene: TRBD1; abundance: -
CDR3aa: CASSQPIKNRGDYGYTF; CDR3nt: TGCGCCAGCAGCCAACCTATAAAGAACAGGGGTGACTATGGCTACACCTTC; v_gene: TRBV4-1; j_gene: TRBJ1-2; d_gene: TRBD1; abundance: -
CDR3aa: CASSEGMGNSPLHF; CDR3nt: TGTGCCAGCAGTGAAGGGATGGGGAATTCACCCCTCCACTTT; v_gene: TRBV6-1; j_gene: TRBJ1-6; d_gene: -; abundance: once
CDR3aa: CASSRNRAHSGNTIYF; CDR3nt: TGTGCCAGCAGTCGAAACAGGGCTCACTCTGGAAACACCATATATTTT; v_gene: TRBV27; j_gene: TRBJ1-3; d_gene: -; abundance: -
CDR3aa: CASSRLQGTSNGYTF; CDR3nt: TGTGCCAGCAGTCGGCTACAGGGGACAAGCAATGGCTACACCTTC; v_gene: TRBV6-5; j_gene: TRBJ1-2; d_gene: TRBD1; abundance: -
CDR3aa: CASSSSGGIAFF; CDR3nt: TGTGCCAGCAGCTCTTCAGGGGGCATAGCTTTCTTT; v_gene: TRBV7-9; j_gene: TRBJ1-1; d_gene: TRBD1; abundance: once
CDR3aa: CASSPETGILNEKLFF; CDR3nt: TGTGCCAGCTCACCTGAAACAGGGATACTTAATGAAAAACTGTTTTTT; v_gene: TRBV18; j_gene: TRBJ1-4; d_gene: -; abundance: few
CDR3aa: CASRPRHDHYEQYF; CDR3nt: TGTGCCAGCAGACCGAGACACGACCACTACGAGCAGTACTTC; v_gene: TRBV7-4; j_gene: TRBJ2-7; d_gene: -; abundance: -
CDR3aa: CASSFSGLGETQYF; CDR3nt: TGCGCCAGCAGCTTTTCGGGGCTCGGGGAGACCCAGTACTTC; v_gene: TRBV5-1; j_gene: TRBJ2-5; d_gene: -; abundance: -
CDR3aa: CASSTPGETQYF; CDR3nt: TGTGCCAGCAGCACCCCGGGGGAGACCCAGTACTTC; v_gene: TRBV27; j_gene: TRBJ2-5; d_gene: -; abundance: -
CDR3aa: CASSDGAGDSYEQYF; CDR3nt: TGCGCCAGCAGTGACGGGGCGGGGGACTCCTACGAGCAGTACTTC; v_gene: TRBV10-2; j_gene: TRBJ2-7; d_gene: TRBD2; abundance: -
CDR3aa: CASRVTDTEAFF; CDR3nt: TGTGCCAGCAGGGTGACAGACACTGAAGCTTTCTTT; v_gene: TRBV6-5; j_gene: TRBJ1-1; d_gene: -; abundance: -
CDR3aa: CAITRTSGASYEQYF; CDR3nt: TGTGCCATCACCCGGACTAGCGGGGCTTCCTACGAGCAGTACTTC; v_gene: TRBV10-3; j_gene: TRBJ2-7; d_gene: TRBD2; abundance: -
CDR3aa: CATSKGGQGSNYGYTF; CDR3nt: TGTGCCACCAGCAAAGGTGGACAGGGGAGTAACTATGGCTACACCTTC; v_gene: TRBV15; j_gene: TRBJ1-2; d_gene: TRBD1; abundance: -
CDR3aa: CASSPAPRTGDFTF; CDR3nt: TGTGCCAGCAGCCCCGCGCCCCGGACAGGGGACTTCACCTTC; v_gene: TRBV7-3; j_gene: TRBJ1-2; d_gene: TRBD1; abundance: -
CDR3aa: CASSNRNTEAFF; CDR3nt: TGTGCCAGCAGTAACAGGAACACTGAAGCTTTCTTT; v_gene: TRBV12-3/TRBV12-4; j_gene: TRBJ1-1; d_gene: -; abundance: -
CDR3aa: CASSRDSPSGNTIYF; CDR3nt: TGTGCCAGCAGTCGGGACAGCCCCTCTGGAAACACCATATATTTT; v_gene: TRBV5-4; j_gene: TRBJ1-3; d_gene: TRBD1; abundance: -
CDR3aa: CASSQSTSRDRGHYGYTF; CDR3nt: TGCGCCAGCAGTCAATCCACCTCCCGGGACAGGGGACACTATGGCTACACCTTC; v_gene: TRBV23-1; j_gene: TRBJ1-2; d_gene: TRBD1; abundance: -
CDR3aa: CASTVGGGDASSPQYF; CDR3nt: TGTGCCAGCACCGTTGGTGGCGGGGACGCCTCGAGCCCGCAGTATTTT; v_gene: TRBV9; j_gene: TRBJ2-3; d_gene: -; abundance: -
CDR3aa: CASSLKDGTGELFF; CDR3nt: TGTGCCAGCAGCTTAAAGGATGGGACCGGGGAGCTGTTTTTT; v_gene: TRBV7-3; j_gene: TRBJ2-2; d_gene: -; abundance: -
CDR3aa: CASSLRALGGYTF; CDR3nt: TGTGCCAGCAGTCTCCGGGCCCTAGGGGGCTACACCTTC; v_gene: TRBV27; j_gene: TRBJ1-2; d_gene: -; abundance: -
CDR3aa: CAIGRQGSLNTEAFF; CDR3nt: TGTGCCATCGGTCGCCAGGGGTCGTTGAACACTGAAGCTTTCTTT; v_gene: TRBV10-3; j_gene: TRBJ1-1; d_gene: -; abundance: -
CDR3aa: CASSLLGVGELFF; CDR3nt: TGTGCCAGTTCTCTGCTAGGGGTCGGGGAGCTGTTTTTT; v_gene: TRBV6-6; j_gene: TRBJ2-2; d_gene: -; abundance: -
CDR3aa: CASGLGQGGTNEQFF; CDR3nt: TGTGCTAGTGGTTTGGGACAGGGAGGCACCAATGAGCAGTTCTTC; v_gene: TRBV12-5; j_gene: TRBJ2-1; d_gene: -; abundance: -
CDR3aa: CASSPLEGTDTQYF; CDR3nt: TGTGCCAGCAGTCCTCTAGAGGGCACAGATACGCAGTATTTT; v_gene: TRBV6-5; j_gene: TRBJ2-3; d_gene: -; abundance: -
CDR3aa: CASSYSSRGETQYF; CDR3nt: TGTGCCAGCAGTTACTCATCCAGGGGGGAGACCCAGTACTTC; v_gene: TRBV6-5; j_gene: TRBJ2-5; d_gene: TRBD1; abundance: once
CDR3aa: CASRGTGGNSPLHF; CDR3nt: TGTGCCAGCAGGGGGACAGGGGGGAATTCACCCCTCCACTTT; v_gene: TRBV2; j_gene: TRBJ1-6; d_gene: TRBD1; abundance: -